The sequence of this T cell receptor beta chain was determined in a study of regulatory T cells in long-lasting Graves disease. Overall study results and limits: Only peripheral blood was studied, not thyroid tissue.

Time point noted: newly diagnosed GD, antithyroid drugs for less than 3 months. With RNA extracted from PBMCs as input, the TCR library was made. V was pared by 5 bases and J by 5 bases, with 15 bases between. The germline V gene encodes CDR1 LGHDT and CDR2 YNNKEL (reference sequence). CDR3 length: 14 residues. CDR3 regions were amplified by Arm-PCR using iRepertoire HTBI primers to build TCR beta libraries. TCRdb re-called the multiplex PCR reads with MiXCR, one entry per CDR3 protein. The table records approximately 440,000 distinct CDR3 sequences, 15% to 20% of them present only once. Details on this clonotype: Its antigen is not identified.

These sequences were also reported in another study, on T cells in Graves' hyperthyroidism and ophthalmopathy. That source reports: Among thyroid clonotypes expanded above 0.001, most also appeared in blood.

The clonotype comes from a man between 35 and 55 years old with Graves disease. This chain connects TRBV3-1 to TRBJ2-5; D tentatively reads TRBD1 or TRBD2 (6 bases each). The input for sequencing was peripheral blood mononuclear cells (PBMCs), taken at new diagnosis, from a patient treated with antithyroid drugs. This CDR3 reads CASSWDLGGETQYF. Written as DNA, the CDR3 is TGTGCCAGCAGCTGGGACTTAGGGGGGGAGACCCAGTACTTC.